The 26 T cell receptor beta chains below all came from one sample that was sequenced in a study of CD8 T cells in Susac syndrome. Reverse transcription used about 0.45 to 1 ug RNA and random hexamers. TCRdb re-derived calls from the immunoSEQ multiplex PCR reads in MiXCR, one entry per CDR3 protein. The sample lists more than 200,000 distinct CDR3 sequences, about 90% occurring once. The specimen sequenced was CD8+ T cells from PBMCs. Receptors originate from a human donor with multiple sclerosis.

The rearrangement uses TRBV7-2 and TRBJ1-5; D unclear. V dropped 2 bases and J dropped 0 bases, with 8 bases sitting between them. This CDR3 is 15 amino acids long. CDR1 is SGHTA, CDR2 FQGNSA, per germline. The CDR3: CASSLLPYSNQPQHF. The CDR3 coding sequence is TGTGCCAGCAGCTTACTGCCCTATAGCAATCAGCCCCAGCATTTT. Using reference TRBV7-2 and TRBJ1-5 for the parts outside the CDR3, the full variable domain is GAGVSQSPSNKVTEKGKDVELRCDPISGHTALYWYRQSLGQGLEFLIYFQGNSAPDKSGLPSDRFSAERTGGSVSTLTIQRTQQEDSAVYLCASSLLPYSNQPQHFGDGTRLSIL.

This rearrangement joins TRBV7-2 to TRBJ2-3; 13 nucleotides align to TRBD2. Germline CDR1 reads SGHTA; CDR2 reads FQGNSA. The ends lost 4 bases at V and 2 bases at J; junction bases unmatched: 9. CDR3 length: 18 residues. Here the CDR3 reads CASSSQGTSGEPTDTQYF. CDR3 nucleotide sequence: TGTGCCAGCAGCTCTCAAGGGACTAGCGGGGAGCCCACAGATACGCAGTATTTT.

The chain employs TRBV4-2 and TRBJ2-7; perhaps TRBD2 as D (6 bases). CDR1 LGHNA and CDR2 YNFKEQ come from the germline V gene. V dropped 0 bases and J dropped 3 bases, with 12 bases sitting between them. This CDR3 is built from 15 residues. The CDR3: CASSQDAGSNYEQYF. The CDR3 coding sequence is TGTGCCAGCAGCCAAGATGCGGGGAGTAACTACGAGCAGTACTTC.

This chain connects TRBV19 to TRBJ2-5, with TRBD2 as a possible D gene (6 bases). The CDR3 loop spans 13 amino acids. Trimming cost V 3 bases and J 7 bases, with 12 bases left between them. Germline assignment: CDR1 LNHDA and CDR2 SQIVND (reference sequence). CDR3 amino acids: CASSMGGSATQYF. CDR3 nucleotides: TGTGCCAGTAGTATGGGAGGATCCGCGACCCAGTACTTC. Full variable domain (remainder filled in from reference TRBV19 and TRBJ2-5): DGGITQSPKYLFRKEGQNVTLSCEQNLNHDAMYWYRQDPGQGLRLIYYSQIVNDFQKGDIAEGYSVSREKKESFPLTVTSAQKNPTAFYLCASSMGGSATQYFGPGTRLLVL.

The gene calls are TRBV19 and TRBJ2-1, with D uncertain. Germline loops: CDR1 LNHDA, CDR2 SQIVND (reference sequence). This CDR3 spans 13 amino acids. With 1 base removed from V and 4 bases from J, the gap between germline ends came to 5 bases. CDR3 sequence reads: CASSIGRYNEQFF. In nucleotides, the CDR3 is TGTGCCAGTAGTATAGGCAGGTACAATGAGCAGTTCTTC.

The V and J genes are TRBV11-2 and TRBJ2-6, with D perhaps assigned TRBD1 or TRBD2 (5 bases each). CDR3 size: 14 residues. Per the germline V gene, CDR1 is SGHAT and CDR2 is FQNNGV. V lost 8 bases to trimming and J lost 0 bases, with 8 bases between them. CDR3 region: CASYGASGANVLTF. CDR3 bases: TGTGCCAGCTACGGGGCCTCTGGGGCCAACGTCCTGACTTTC.

The chain is built from TRBV11-1 and TRBJ2-7; D may be TRBD2 (6 bases). The V and J ends lost 8 bases and 3 bases respectively, with 17 bases between them. The CDR3 extends over 14 amino acids. The germline gives CDR1 SGHAT, CDR2 FQDESV (reference sequence). CDR3 loop: CASSSRGNHYEQYF. CDR3 coding DNA: TGTGCCAGCTCTAGTCGGGGGAACCACTACGAGCAGTACTTC.

The chain employs TRBV7-9 and TRBJ1-5; D unclear. With 4 bases removed from V and 5 bases from J, the gap between germline ends came to 6 bases. The CDR3 loop spans 12 amino acids. The germline CDR1 and CDR2 sequences are SEHNR and FQNEAQ (reference sequence). CDR3 bases: TGTGCCAGCAGCTCCCCCTATCAGCCCCAGCATTTT. Its protein is CASSSPYQPQHF.

The chain has TRBV6-2 or TRBV6-3 and TRBJ1-1; 7 bases map to TRBD1. The trim removed 6 bases at V and 1 base at J, leaving 8 bases unmatched. The CDR3 runs to 15 residues. CDR1 is MNHEY and CDR2 is SVGEGT in the germline V gene. In DNA form, the CDR3 reads TGTGCCAGCAGCCGGGACAGTTCCCCGAACACTGAAGCTTTCTTT. Its translation is CASSRDSSPNTEAFF.

The V gene is TRBV5-6, the J gene TRBJ1-1, with D maybe TRBD1 (5 bases). The CDR3 totals 13 residues. Germline V gene sequence: CDR1 SGHDT, CDR2 YYEEEE. V lost 0 bases to trimming and J lost 8 bases, with 11 bases between them. CDR3: CASSLGVYREAFF. The DNA of the CDR3 is TGTGCCAGCAGCTTGGGGGTTTACAGGGAAGCTTTCTTT.

J is TRBJ2-2 and V is TRBV11-2; 10 bases are a match to TRBD1. CDR3 length: 20 residues. CDR1 and CDR2 from the germline V gene are SGHAT and FQNNGV. Trimming took 5 bases from V and 6 from J; bases not matched to a gene: 21. The CDR3: CASSPPGWDRGPRRAGELFF. As DNA, the CDR3 is TGTGCCAGCAGCCCCCCCGGCTGGGACAGGGGCCCTCGGAGGGCCGGGGAGCTGTTTTTT.

The J gene is TRBJ2-3, the V gene TRBV29-1; D possibly corresponds to TRBD2 (6 bases). Germline lookup yields CDR1 SQVTM and CDR2 ANQGSEA. This CDR3 has 12 residues. Trimming stripped 7 bases from V and 5 bases from J, with 13 bases between. Here the CDR3 DNA reads TGCAGCGCTGGGGAGGCTGAAGATACGCAGTATTTT. Protein sequence: CSAGEAEDTQYF.

The gene calls are TRBV20-1 and TRBJ2-3, with 11 bases identical to TRBD2. Unmatched junction bases numbered 13, after V lost 7 bases and J lost 1 base. CDR1 is DFQATT, CDR2 SNEGSKA, per germline (reference sequence). The length of the CDR3 is 17 residues. The CDR3: CSVFSLAGGTGTDTQYF. CDR3 nucleotides: TGCAGTGTCTTTTCGCTAGCGGGAGGCACCGGCACAGATACGCAGTATTTT.

Comment on this clonotype: At one end, the junction sequence differs from germline, possibly due to a read error. The chain uses TRBV7-7 and TRBJ2-2; 11 nucleotides align to TRBD2. Germline lookup yields CDR1 SSHAT and CDR2 FNYEAQ (reference sequence). CDR3 size: 15 residues. The CDR3 region has the DNA TGTGCTAGCAGTCTTGGGACTAGCGGCACCGGGGAGCTGTTTTTT. Translated: CASSLGTSGTGELFF.

This clonotype occurred once. For the CDR3, the DNA is TGCGCCAGCAGCCAAGGACCCCACCAAGCCGGGGAGCAGTACTTC. This translates into CASSQGPHQAGEQYF. The rearrangement joins TRBV4-1 to TRBJ2-7, with D hard to call. The germline CDR1 and CDR2 sequences are MGHRA and YSYEKL. CDR3 length equals 15 residues. V was pared by 1 base and J by 7 bases, with 17 bases between.

This chain connects TRBV7-9 to TRBJ2-7; D uncertain. V lost 1 base and J 5 bases, leaving 12 bases between the germline ends. From germline, CDR1 is SEHNR and CDR2 FQNEAQ (reference sequence). The CDR3 spans 14 residues. The CDR3 loop is CASSLDNAPNEQYF. In DNA form, the CDR3 reads TGTGCCAGCAGCTTAGATAACGCCCCAAACGAGCAGTACTTC.

DNA of the CDR3: TGTGCCAGCAGTTACTGGACAGGGGGGAACACTGAAGCTTTCTTT. It specifies CASSYWTGGNTEAFF. The chain combines TRBV6-6 with TRBJ1-1; 10 nucleotides match TRBD1. Germline V gene data show CDR1 as MNHNY and CDR2 as SVGAGI (reference sequence). The CDR3 has 15 residues. V lost 1 base, J lost 1 base, and 0 bases stayed unmatched.

This rearrangement joins TRBV29-1 to TRBJ1-2; D is possibly TRBD1 (6 bases). V was shortened by 1 base and J by 4 bases, with 10 bases between the two germline ends. Looked up from germline, CDR1 is SQVTM and CDR2 is ANQGSEA. The CDR3 extends over 13 amino acids. The CDR3 bases are TGCAGCGTTGAAGGGGGGCCCATCTATGGCTACACCTTC. This gives the protein CSVEGGPIYGYTF.

In its sample, this clonotype was seen once. This chain links TRBV30 with TRBJ1-6, with no clear D. The CDR3 has 12 residues. V lost 4 bases and J 6 bases, leaving 7 bases between the germline ends. CDR1 GTSNPN and CDR2 SVGIG come from the germline V gene (reference sequence). CDR3 sequence: CAWNTFNSPLHF. Here the CDR3 DNA reads TGTGCCTGGAATACGTTTAATTCACCCCTCCACTTT. Full variable domain (outside the CDR3, taken from reference TRBV30 and TRBJ1-6): SQTIHQWPATLVQPVGSPLSLECTVEGTSNPNLYWYRQAAGRGLQLLFYSVGIGQISSEVPQNLSASRPQDRQFILSSKKLLLSDSGFYLCAWNTFNSPLHFGNGTRLTVT.

The chain couples TRBV7-8 to TRBJ2-6; perhaps TRBD2 as D (5 bases). Trimming took 1 base from V and 3 from J, leaving 7 bases between them. Germline assignment: CDR1 SGHVS and CDR2 FQNEAQ. There are 15 residues in the CDR3. CDR3 coding DNA: TGTGCCAGCAGCTTAGTGGCGGGTGGGGCCAACGTCCTGACTTTC. Amino acid sequence: CASSLVAGGANVLTF.

The chain uses TRBV12-3 or TRBV12-4 and TRBJ2-7; TRBD2 matches 8 bases. V lost 8 bases to trimming and J lost 3 bases; unmatched junction nucleotides: 9. The CDR3 is 14 residues long. CDR3 loop: CASGDPGTSYEQYF. Here the CDR3 DNA reads TGTGCCAGCGGTGATCCGGGGACTAGCTACGAGCAGTACTTC.

V is TRBV4-2 and J is TRBJ2-7, with a possible D match to TRBD1 (6 bases). The CDR3 has 18 amino acids. From germline, CDR1 is LGHNA and CDR2 YNFKEQ. V was shortened by 6 bases and J by 1 base, with 25 bases between the two germline ends. The CDR3: CASSPQGNVGGGSYEQYF. The CDR3 coding sequence is TGTGCCAGCAGTCCCCAGGGGAACGTCGGTGGTGGGTCCTACGAGCAGTACTTC.

The chain links TRBV2 to TRBJ1-2; TRBD1 matches at 10 bases. Germline values: CDR1 SNHLY, CDR2 FYNNEI. The trim removed 1 base at V and 8 bases at J, leaving 7 bases unmatched. The CDR3 length is 15 residues. The CDR3 region is CASSEVVGQGYGYTF. The CDR3 DNA reads TGTGCCAGCAGTGAAGTTGTGGGACAGGGGTACGGCTACACCTTC.

The rearrangement uses TRBV7-9 and TRBJ2-7; D uncertain. V lost 6 bases and J lost 7, with 16 bases in between. This CDR3 comprises 13 residues. Germline CDR1 is SEHNR and CDR2 is FQNEAQ (reference sequence). CDR3 bases: TGTGCCAGCAGGGGTGGATCCGAGGATGAGCAGTACTTC. Translation: CASRGGSEDEQYF.

In this sample, this clonotype turned up once. This chain links TRBV7-9 with TRBJ1-2; D unresolved. Germline CDR1 and CDR2: SEHNR and FQNEAQ (reference sequence). V lost 4 bases to trimming and J lost 7 bases, with 31 bases between them. The length of the CDR3 is 19 residues. The CDR3 DNA follows: TGTGCCAGCAGCTCGACCGAATCCGATGGAGATGAGGCGCTTCGTGGCTACACCTTC. This codes for CASSSTESDGDEALRGYTF.

V and J are TRBV12-3 or TRBV12-4 and TRBJ2-7; a possible D gene is TRBD2 (5 bases). The CDR3 covers 13 residues. The V gene lost 4 bases and the J gene lost 4 bases, with 11 bases spanning the gap. CDR3 residues: CASSSGESYEQYF. CDR3 nucleotides: TGTGCCAGCAGTTCTGGGGAGTCATACGAGCAGTACTTC.